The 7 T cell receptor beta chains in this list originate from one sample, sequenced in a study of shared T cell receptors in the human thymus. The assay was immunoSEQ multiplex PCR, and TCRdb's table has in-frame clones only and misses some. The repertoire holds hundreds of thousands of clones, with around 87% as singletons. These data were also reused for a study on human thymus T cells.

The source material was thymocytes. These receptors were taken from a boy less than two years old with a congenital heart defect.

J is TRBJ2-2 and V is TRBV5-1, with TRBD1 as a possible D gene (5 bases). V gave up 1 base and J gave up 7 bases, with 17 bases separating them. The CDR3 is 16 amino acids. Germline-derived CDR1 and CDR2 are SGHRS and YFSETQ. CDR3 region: CASSLSIGQRGGELFF. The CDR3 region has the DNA TGCGCCAGCAGCTTGAGCATAGGGCAAAGGGGCGGGGAGCTGTTTTTT. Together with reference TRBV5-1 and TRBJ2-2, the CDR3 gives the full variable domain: KAGVTQTPRYLIKTRGQQVTLSCSPISGHRSVSWYQQTPGQGLQFLFEYFSETQRNKGNFPGRFSGRQFSNSRSEMNVSTLELGDSALYLCASSLSIGQRGGELFFGEGSRLTVL.

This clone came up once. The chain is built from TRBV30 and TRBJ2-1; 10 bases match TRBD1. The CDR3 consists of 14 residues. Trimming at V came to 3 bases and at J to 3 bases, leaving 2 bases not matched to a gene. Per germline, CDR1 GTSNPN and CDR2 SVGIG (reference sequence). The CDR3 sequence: CAWRGDRGYNEQFF. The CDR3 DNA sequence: TGTGCCTGGAGGGGGGACAGGGGCTACAATGAGCAGTTCTTC.

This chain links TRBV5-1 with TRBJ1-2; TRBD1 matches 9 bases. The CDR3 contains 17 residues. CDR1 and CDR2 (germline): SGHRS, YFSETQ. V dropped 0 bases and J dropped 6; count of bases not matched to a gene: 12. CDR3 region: CASSLGDRVVWVDGYTF. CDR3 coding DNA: TGCGCCAGCAGCTTGGGGGACAGGGTCGTGTGGGTCGATGGCTACACCTTC.

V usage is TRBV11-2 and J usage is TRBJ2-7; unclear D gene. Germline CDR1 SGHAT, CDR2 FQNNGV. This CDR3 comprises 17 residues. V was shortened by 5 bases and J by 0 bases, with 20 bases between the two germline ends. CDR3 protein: CASSPLQSNYSSYEQYF. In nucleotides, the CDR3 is TGTGCCAGCAGCCCACTTCAATCCAACTATAGCTCCTACGAGCAGTACTTC.

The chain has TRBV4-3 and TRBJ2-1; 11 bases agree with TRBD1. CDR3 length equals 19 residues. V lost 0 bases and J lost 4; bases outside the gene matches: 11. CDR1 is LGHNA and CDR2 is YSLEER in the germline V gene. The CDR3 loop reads CASSQDTRTGGGKYNEQFF. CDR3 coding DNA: TGCGCCAGCAGCCAAGATACGAGGACAGGGGGCGGAAAGTACAATGAGCAGTTCTTC.

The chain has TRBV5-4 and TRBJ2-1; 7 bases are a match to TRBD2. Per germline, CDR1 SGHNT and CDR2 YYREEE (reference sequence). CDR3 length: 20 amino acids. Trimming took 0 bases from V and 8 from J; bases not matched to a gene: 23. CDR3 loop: CASSLDYRRDPSGSVDEQFF. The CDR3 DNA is TGTGCCAGCAGCTTGGATTATCGACGGGATCCTAGCGGCTCTGTTGATGAGCAGTTCTTC.

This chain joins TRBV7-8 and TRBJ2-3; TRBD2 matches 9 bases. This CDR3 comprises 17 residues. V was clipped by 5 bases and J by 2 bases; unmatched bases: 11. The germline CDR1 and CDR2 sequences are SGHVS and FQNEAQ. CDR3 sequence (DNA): TGTGCCAGCAGCCTCCCCGGGTCTAGCGGGGCCACAGATACGCAGTATTTT. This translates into CASSLPGSSGATDTQYF.